A selection of T cell receptor beta chains follows, all from one sample in a study of graft-versus-host responses after intestinal transplantation. Here immunoSEQ multiplex PCR was the method, and the copy in TCRdb shows in-frame clones only, minus some. Here the sample spans about 20,000 clones, around 80% being singletons. This sample comprised ileum tissue, obtained 12 days after intestinal transplant. The receptors stem from a human patient who received an intestinal transplant, so some T cells may come from the graft donor. Both conserved end residues are part of each CDR3. A D gene is named only where the DNA matches it firmly. Expanded clones are given a class, and other clones once, few, many or no size at all.

clone_size: -; d_call: -; j_call: TRBJ1-4; v_call: TRBV4-1; cdr3_aa: CASSHVRDGGDEKLFF; cdr3_nt: TGCGCCAGCAGCCATGTCCGGGACGGGGGGGATGAAAAACTGTTTTTT
clone_size: -; d_call: -; j_call: TRBJ2-2; v_call: TRBV19; cdr3_aa: CATEGWNTGELFF; cdr3_nt: TGTGCCACGGAGGGTTGGAACACCGGGGAGCTGTTTTTT
clone_size: -; d_call: -; j_call: TRBJ1-1; v_call: TRBV2; cdr3_aa: CASSGTANTEAFF; cdr3_nt: TGTGCCAGCAGTGGGACAGCTAACACTGAAGCTTTCTTT
clone_size: -; d_call: TRBD2; j_call: TRBJ2-3; v_call: TRBV7-2; cdr3_aa: CASSFTSGGARTDTQYF; cdr3_nt: TGTGCCAGCAGCTTCACTAGCGGGGGGGCCCGCACAGATACGCAGTATTTT
clone_size: -; d_call: TRBD1; j_call: TRBJ2-2; v_call: TRBV4-1; cdr3_aa: CASSQELQGRGRLGVKTGELFF; cdr3_nt: TGCGCCAGCAGCCAGGAGTTGCAGGGCAGGGGGCGACTAGGGGTAAAGACCGGGGAGCTGTTTTTT
clone_size: -; d_call: -; j_call: TRBJ2-3; v_call: TRBV27; cdr3_aa: CASSPISGADTQYF; cdr3_nt: TGTGCCAGCAGTCCCATTTCGGGTGCAGATACGCAGTATTTT
clone_size: -; d_call: -; j_call: TRBJ2-2; v_call: TRBV7-2; cdr3_aa: CASSLRLTSLDTGELFF; cdr3_nt: TGTGCCAGCAGCTTACGCCTGACTAGTTTAGACACCGGGGAGCTGTTTTTT
clone_size: medium-sized; d_call: -; j_call: TRBJ2-7; v_call: TRBV11-2; cdr3_aa: CASSPAWDLSYEQYF; cdr3_nt: TGTGCCAGCAGCCCGGCTTGGGACTTATCCTACGAGCAGTACTTC
clone_size: -; d_call: -; j_call: TRBJ2-5; v_call: TRBV9; cdr3_aa: CASSGGVALQETQYF; cdr3_nt: TGTGCCAGCAGCGGGGGGGTCGCCCTCCAAGAGACCCAGTACTTC
clone_size: -; d_call: -; j_call: TRBJ2-3; v_call: TRBV5-5; cdr3_aa: CASSRRGTDTQYF; cdr3_nt: TGTGCCAGCAGCCGTCGGGGGACAGATACGCAGTATTTT
clone_size: -; d_call: TRBD1; j_call: TRBJ1-2; v_call: TRBV6-5; cdr3_aa: CASSYGTGGGGYGYTF; cdr3_nt: TGTGCCAGCAGTTACGGGACAGGGGGCGGTGGCTATGGCTACACCTTC
clone_size: once; d_call: TRBD1; j_call: TRBJ2-5; v_call: TRBV18; cdr3_aa: CASSTILDRGYQETQYF; cdr3_nt: TGTGCCAGCTCAACAATTCTCGACAGGGGATACCAAGAGACCCAGTACTTC
clone_size: few; d_call: -; j_call: TRBJ1-1; v_call: TRBV5-8; cdr3_aa: CASSFRGWDTEAFF; cdr3_nt: TGTGCCAGCAGCTTCCGGGGGTGGGACACTGAAGCTTTCTTT
clone_size: once; d_call: TRBD1; j_call: TRBJ1-3; v_call: TRBV6-1; cdr3_aa: CASSEAGTVSGNTIYF; cdr3_nt: TGTGCCAGCAGTGAAGCAGGGACAGTCTCTGGAAACACCATATATTTT
clone_size: -; d_call: -; j_call: TRBJ2-2; v_call: TRBV28; cdr3_aa: CASSPGDVVTGELFF; cdr3_nt: TGTGCCAGCAGTCCAGGGGACGTCGTCACCGGGGAGCTGTTTTTT
clone_size: -; d_call: -; j_call: TRBJ2-7; v_call: TRBV6-6; cdr3_aa: CASSYQSRGSYEQYF; cdr3_nt: TGTGCCAGCAGTTACCAAAGTAGAGGTTCCTACGAGCAGTACTTC
clone_size: few; d_call: TRBD2; j_call: TRBJ2-4; v_call: TRBV29-1; cdr3_aa: CSAGWRGAKNIQYF; cdr3_nt: TGCAGCGCAGGGTGGCGGGGGGCCAAAAACATTCAGTACTTC
clone_size: few; d_call: TRBD1; j_call: TRBJ2-3; v_call: TRBV14; cdr3_aa: CASSQPPTGAWGDTQYF; cdr3_nt: TGTGCCAGCAGCCAACCCCCAACAGGGGCCTGGGGAGATACGCAGTATTTT
clone_size: once; d_call: -; j_call: TRBJ2-2; v_call: TRBV6-6; cdr3_aa: CASSYNRVTGELFF; cdr3_nt: TGTGCCAGCAGTTACAACAGGGTCACCGGGGAGCTGTTTTTT
clone_size: once; d_call: TRBD2; j_call: TRBJ2-5; v_call: TRBV5-8; cdr3_aa: CASSFLAGASKETQYF; cdr3_nt: TGTGCCAGCAGCTTCCTAGCGGGAGCCTCCAAAGAGACCCAGTACTTC
clone_size: few; d_call: -; j_call: TRBJ2-3; v_call: TRBV6-1; cdr3_aa: CASRRLGADTQYF; cdr3_nt: TGTGCCAGCCGCCGGCTAGGTGCAGATACGCAGTATTTT
clone_size: -; d_call: TRBD2; j_call: TRBJ2-3; v_call: TRBV5-6; cdr3_aa: CASSWGSGGAPDTQYF; cdr3_nt: TGTGCCAGCAGCTGGGGCAGCGGGGGGGCCCCAGATACGCAGTATTTT
clone_size: -; d_call: TRBD2; j_call: TRBJ2-1; v_call: TRBV27; cdr3_aa: CASSLAGGNNEQFF; cdr3_nt: TGTGCCAGCAGTTTGGCGGGGGGAAACAATGAGCAGTTCTTC
clone_size: -; d_call: -; j_call: TRBJ1-1; v_call: TRBV4-2; cdr3_aa: CASAPVSKNTEAFF; cdr3_nt: TGTGCCAGCGCCCCGGTCTCGAAGAACACTGAAGCTTTCTTT
clone_size: -; d_call: -; j_call: TRBJ2-7; v_call: TRBV11-2; cdr3_aa: CASSFASGEYEQYF; cdr3_nt: TGTGCCAGCAGCTTCGCATCGGGGGAATACGAGCAGTACTTC
clone_size: -; d_call: TRBD1; j_call: TRBJ1-2; v_call: TRBV6-5; cdr3_aa: CASSYGGTGGSGYTF; cdr3_nt: TGTGCCAGCAGCTACGGGGGGACAGGGGGTTCTGGCTACACCTTC
clone_size: -; d_call: TRBD2; j_call: TRBJ2-1; v_call: TRBV5-1; cdr3_aa: CASSFLGLAANNEQFF; cdr3_nt: TGCGCCAGCAGCTTCTTGGGACTAGCGGCCAACAATGAGCAGTTCTTC
clone_size: -; d_call: -; j_call: TRBJ2-1; v_call: TRBV2; cdr3_aa: CASSGQGVGEQFF; cdr3_nt: TGTGCCAGCAGTGGACAAGGTGTCGGAGAGCAGTTCTTC
clone_size: -; d_call: TRBD2; j_call: TRBJ2-7; v_call: TRBV7-3; cdr3_aa: CASSWTSGYEQYF; cdr3_nt: TGTGCCAGCAGCTGGACTAGCGGGTACGAGCAGTACTTC
clone_size: -; d_call: TRBD2; j_call: TRBJ2-5; v_call: TRBV27; cdr3_aa: CASSSTSGIQETQYF; cdr3_nt: TGTGCCAGCAGTTCGACTAGCGGGATACAAGAGACCCAGTACTTC
clone_size: -; d_call: -; j_call: TRBJ2-7; v_call: TRBV11-2; cdr3_aa: CASSLNRVLSYEQYF; cdr3_nt: TGTGCCAGCAGCTTAAACAGGGTCCTCTCCTACGAGCAGTACTTC
clone_size: -; d_call: TRBD1; j_call: TRBJ2-7; v_call: TRBV6-1; cdr3_aa: CASSRDPGQSYEQYF; cdr3_nt: TGTGCCAGCAGTCGAGACCCGGGACAGTCCTACGAGCAGTACTTC
clone_size: -; d_call: TRBD1; j_call: TRBJ2-1; v_call: TRBV10-2; cdr3_aa: CASDTRQGALNEQFF; cdr3_nt: TGCGCCAGCGACACCCGACAGGGGGCGCTCAATGAGCAGTTCTTC
clone_size: -; d_call: -; j_call: TRBJ2-7; v_call: TRBV6-5; cdr3_aa: CASSETNDYEQYF; cdr3_nt: TGTGCCAGCAGTGAGACTAACGACTACGAGCAGTACTTC
clone_size: few; d_call: TRBD2; j_call: TRBJ2-1; v_call: TRBV6-6; cdr3_aa: CATLAVINEQFF; cdr3_nt: TGTGCCACCCTAGCGGTCATAAATGAGCAGTTCTTC